Presented here are 3 T cell receptor beta chains from one specimen sequenced in a study of T cell changes during pregnancy in multiple sclerosis (dated by TCRdb to the late 2010s). The library was generated by the immunoSEQ multiplex PCR assay. This is the immuneACCESS table as TCRdb keeps it, with only in-frame sequences that have V and J called. A part of the clones is gone; compared with another copy, unresolved V genes explain less than half, and the rest is unexplained. This sample has nearly 40,000 clones in its table, and 85% to 95% of those were observed once. 0.7% to 1% of the sample goes to the ten largest clones. The sample in question was CD4+ T cells from peripheral blood mononuclear cells, obtained before pregnancy. The receptors shown here come from a female donor with multiple sclerosis, enrolled in a pregnancy study.

The chain joins TRBV19 to TRBJ1-1; 8 bases align to TRBD1. From germline, CDR1 is LNHDA and CDR2 SQIVND (reference sequence). The J segment lost 5 bases and the V segment lost 4 bases, leaving 6 bases of the junction unmatched. The CDR3 is 14 amino acids. CDR3 sequence: CASSNQGARTEAFF. The CDR3 DNA follows: TGTGCCAGTAGTAACCAGGGGGCGCGGACTGAAGCTTTCTTT.

V is TRBV5-4 and J is TRBJ2-2; 8 nucleotides align to TRBD2. CDR3 length equals 16 residues. V dropped 0 bases and J dropped 2; count of bases not matched to a gene: 3. The germline CDR1 and CDR2 sequences are SGHNT and YYREEE (reference sequence). CDR3 protein: CASSLGLAGNTGELFF. In nucleotides, the CDR3 is TGTGCCAGCAGCTTGGGGCTAGCGGGTAACACCGGGGAGCTGTTTTTT.

This sequence joins TRBV19 and TRBJ1-2; maybe TRBD1 (5 bases). V lost 10 bases and J lost 10, with 22 bases in between. CDR3 length: 13 amino acids. CDR1 and CDR2 from the germline V gene are LNHDA and SQIVND (reference sequence). In DNA, the CDR3 is TGTGCCACCCGGCGGCGGGACGGTCAACACTACACCTTC. Protein: CATRRRDGQHYTF. The entire variable domain, with the rest obtained from reference TRBV19 and TRBJ1-2, is as follows: DGGITQSPKYLFRKEGQNVTLSCEQNLNHDAMYWYRQDPGQGLRLIYYSQIVNDFQKGDIAEGYSVSREKKESFPLTVTSAQKNPTAFYLCATRRRDGQHYTFGSGTRLTVV.